The source of this TCR beta chain is a study of blood T cell repertoires in COVID-19. In the study overall: The samples span acute and convalescent COVID-19 from the United States, Italy and Spain. Nucleic acid was either cDNA or gDNA, and it came from T cells, B-cell-depleted T cells, or PBMCs.

Authors' data handling: Amplifying reference gene primers gave estimates of nucleated cell counts. Profiled with immunoSEQ multiplex PCR; TCRdb holds only in-frame clones, not every one. D and trimming were read from the DNA, whereas the V and J calls and clone size are those reported in that table. The sample has under 200,000 clones; around 86% are singletons. In germline, CDR1 is MDHEN, CDR2 SYDVKM. Trimming pared 7 bases from V and 1 base from J, leaving 10 bases between. The CDR3 spans 13 residues. Enrollees, 18 to 89 years old, lived in 24 US areas. The chain uses TRBV28 and TRBJ1-1; maybe TRBD1 (6 bases). Specimen: PBMCs or T cells enriched from blood (not recorded which). This receptor was taken from a man in his forties with acute COVID-19. The CDR3 spells CASNFRGNTEAFF. CDR3 nucleotides: TGTGCCAGCAATTTCAGGGGGAACACTGAAGCTTTCTTT.